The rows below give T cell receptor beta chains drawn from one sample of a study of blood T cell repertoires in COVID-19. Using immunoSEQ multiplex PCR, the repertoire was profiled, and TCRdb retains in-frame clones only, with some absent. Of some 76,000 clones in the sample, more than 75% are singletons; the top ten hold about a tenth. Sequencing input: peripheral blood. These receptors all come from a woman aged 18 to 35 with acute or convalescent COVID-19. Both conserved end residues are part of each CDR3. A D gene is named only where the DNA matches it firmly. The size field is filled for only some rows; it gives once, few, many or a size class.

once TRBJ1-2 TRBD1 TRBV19 CASSYDRDPYYGYTF TGTGCCAGTAGCTACGACAGGGACCCTTACTATGGCTACACCTTC
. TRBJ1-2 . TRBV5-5 CASSFKGLSGYTF TGTGCCAGCAGCTTTAAGGGGCTGAGTGGCTACACCTTC
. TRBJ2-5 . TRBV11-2 CASSLVGGAQGTQYF TGTGCCAGCAGCTTAGTGGGGGGGGCCCAAGGCACCCAGTACTTC
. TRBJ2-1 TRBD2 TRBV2 CASRLAGVNEQFF TGTGCCAGCAGACTAGCGGGGGTTAATGAGCAGTTCTTC
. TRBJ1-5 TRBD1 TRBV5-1 CASSHRTGDNSNQPQHF TGCGCCAGCAGCCACCGGACAGGTGACAATAGCAATCAGCCCCAGCATTTT
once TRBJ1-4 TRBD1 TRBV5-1 CASTSGPGQEEKLFF TGCGCCAGCACTAGTGGCCCGGGACAGGAAGAAAAACTGTTTTTT
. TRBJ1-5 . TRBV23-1 CASSPLRTATLMGNQPQHF TGCGCCAGCAGTCCCTTACGGACAGCAACATTAATGGGCAATCAGCCCCAGCATTTT
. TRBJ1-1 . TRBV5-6 CASSFGGMPGSDTEAFF TGTGCCAGCAGCTTCGGGGGTATGCCAGGGAGTGACACTGAAGCTTTCTTT
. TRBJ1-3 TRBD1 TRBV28 CASRDRGHSGNTIYF TGTGCCAGCCGGGACAGGGGCCACTCTGGAAACACCATATATTTT
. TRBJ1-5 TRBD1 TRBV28 CASRQAGTGVQPQHF TGTGCCAGCAGACAAGCCGGGACAGGGGTTCAGCCCCAGCATTTT
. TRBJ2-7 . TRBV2 CASSEGQAITEQYF TGTGCCAGCAGTGAAGGGCAGGCAATCACCGAGCAGTACTTC
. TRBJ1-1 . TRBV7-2 CASSSTGGSDAFF TGTGCCAGCAGCTCCACGGGGGGCTCTGACGCTTTCTTT
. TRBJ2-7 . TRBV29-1 CSVRTEEVSEQYF TGCAGCGTGAGGACCGAGGAGGTATCCGAGCAGTACTTC
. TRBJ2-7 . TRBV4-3 CASSQGTASATYEQYF TGCGCCAGCAGCCAAGGTACTGCTAGCGCTACCTACGAGCAGTACTTC
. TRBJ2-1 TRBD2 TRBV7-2 CASSLPAGGYNEQFF TGTGCCAGCAGCCTACCGGCGGGGGGCTACAATGAGCAGTTCTTC
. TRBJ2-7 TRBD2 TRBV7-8 CASSLGGASGRYEQYF TGTGCCAGCAGCCTCGGTGGTGCTAGCGGGAGATACGAGCAGTACTTC
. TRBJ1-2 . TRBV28 CASSPGTSNYGYTF TGTGCCAGCAGTCCAGGGACATCCAACTATGGCTACACCTTC
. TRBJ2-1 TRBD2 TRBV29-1 CSVGTSGGGEQFF TGCAGCGTGGGGACTAGCGGGGGCGGTGAGCAGTTCTTC
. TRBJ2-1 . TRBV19 CASSNGRGLNPISYNEQFF TGTGCCAGTAGTAACGGTAGGGGGTTAAACCCAATCTCCTACAATGAGCAGTTCTTC
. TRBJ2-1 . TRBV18 CASSPLSQTRDEQFF TGTGCCAGCTCCCCACTATCACAAACTAGGGATGAGCAGTTCTTC
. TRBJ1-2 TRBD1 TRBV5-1 CASSWDSGGYTF TGCGCCAGCAGCTGGGACAGCGGGGGCTACACCTTC
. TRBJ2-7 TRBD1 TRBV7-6 CASSLGTGQGFYEQYF TGTGCCAGCAGCTTAGGAACTGGACAGGGTTTCTACGAGCAGTACTTC
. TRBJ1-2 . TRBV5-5 CASSLLGSGYTF TGTGCCAGCAGCTTGTTGGGCAGCGGCTACACCTTC
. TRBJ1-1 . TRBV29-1 CSVDGSLTEAFF TGCAGCGTTGACGGTTCCCTCACTGAAGCTTTCTTT